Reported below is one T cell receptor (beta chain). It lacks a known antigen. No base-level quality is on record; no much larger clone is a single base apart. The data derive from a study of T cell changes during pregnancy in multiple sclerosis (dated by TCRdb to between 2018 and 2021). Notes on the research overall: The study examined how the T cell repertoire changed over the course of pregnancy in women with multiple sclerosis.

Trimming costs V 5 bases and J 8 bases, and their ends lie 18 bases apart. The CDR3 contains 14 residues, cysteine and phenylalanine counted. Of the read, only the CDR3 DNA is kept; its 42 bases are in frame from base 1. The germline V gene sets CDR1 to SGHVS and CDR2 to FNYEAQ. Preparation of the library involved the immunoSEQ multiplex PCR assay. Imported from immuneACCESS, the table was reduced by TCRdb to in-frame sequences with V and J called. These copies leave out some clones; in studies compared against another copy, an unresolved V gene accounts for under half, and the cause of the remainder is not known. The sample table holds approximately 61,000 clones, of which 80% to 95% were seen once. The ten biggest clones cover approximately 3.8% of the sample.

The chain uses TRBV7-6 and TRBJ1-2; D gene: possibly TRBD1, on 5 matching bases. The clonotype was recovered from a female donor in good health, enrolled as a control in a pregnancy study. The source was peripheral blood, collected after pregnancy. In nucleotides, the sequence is TGTGCCAGCAGCGCCTTCGGACAACCTGAGGGCTACACCTTC. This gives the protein CASSAFGQPEGYTF. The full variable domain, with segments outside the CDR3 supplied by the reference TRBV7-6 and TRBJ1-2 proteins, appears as GAGVSQSPRYKVTKRGQDVALRCDPISGHVSLYWYRQALGQGPEFLTYFNYEAQQDKSGLPNDRFSAERPEGSISTLTIQRTEQRDSAMYRCASSAFGQPEGYTFGSGTRLTVV.